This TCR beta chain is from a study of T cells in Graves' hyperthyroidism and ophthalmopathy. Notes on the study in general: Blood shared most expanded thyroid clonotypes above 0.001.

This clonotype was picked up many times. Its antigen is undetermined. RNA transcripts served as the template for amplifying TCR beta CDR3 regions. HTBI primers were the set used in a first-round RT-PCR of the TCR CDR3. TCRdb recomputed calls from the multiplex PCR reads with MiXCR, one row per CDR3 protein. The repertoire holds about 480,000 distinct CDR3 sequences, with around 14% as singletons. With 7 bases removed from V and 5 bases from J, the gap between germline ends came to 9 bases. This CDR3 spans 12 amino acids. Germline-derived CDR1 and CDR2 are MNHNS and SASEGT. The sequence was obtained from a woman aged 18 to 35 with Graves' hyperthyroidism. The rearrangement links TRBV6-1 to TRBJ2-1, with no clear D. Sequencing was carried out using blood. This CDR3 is CASKEGHNEQFF. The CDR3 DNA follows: TGTGCCAGCAAGGAAGGGCACAATGAGCAGTTCTTC.